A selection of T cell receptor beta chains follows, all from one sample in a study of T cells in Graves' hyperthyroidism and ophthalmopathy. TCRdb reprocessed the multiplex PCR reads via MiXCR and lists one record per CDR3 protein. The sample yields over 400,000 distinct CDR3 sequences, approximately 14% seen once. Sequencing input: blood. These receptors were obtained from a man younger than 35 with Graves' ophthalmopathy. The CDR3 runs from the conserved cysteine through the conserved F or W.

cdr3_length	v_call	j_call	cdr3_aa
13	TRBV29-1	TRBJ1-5	CSVGVGDLGPQHF
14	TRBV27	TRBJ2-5	CASSSLGPQETQYF
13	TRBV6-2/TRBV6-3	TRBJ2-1	CASSTRPLVPQFF
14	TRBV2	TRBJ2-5	CASGAGSAQETQYF
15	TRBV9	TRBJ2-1	CASSSGRGSYNEQFF
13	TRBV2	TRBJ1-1	CASRDRENTEAFF
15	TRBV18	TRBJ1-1	CASSPSSTARTKAFF
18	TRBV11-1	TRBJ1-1	CASSSYLDRGVSDTEAFF
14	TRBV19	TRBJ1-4	CASMIGTGDEKLFF
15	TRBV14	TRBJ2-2	CASSPGRGFSGELFF
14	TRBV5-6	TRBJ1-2	CASSQPGQGYGYTF
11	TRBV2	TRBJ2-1	CASSFNNEQFF
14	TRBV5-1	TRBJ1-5	CASSLDTSNQPQHF
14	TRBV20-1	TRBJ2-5	CSAAGGGARETQYF
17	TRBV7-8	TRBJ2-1	CASSGTSGGGFYNEQFF
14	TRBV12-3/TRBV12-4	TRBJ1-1	CASRGGTGGTEAFF
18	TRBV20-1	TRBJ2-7	CSAPTVLEILSPSYEQYF
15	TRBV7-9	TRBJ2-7	CASSPYSLADYEQYF
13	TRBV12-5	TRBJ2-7	CASGLTRPYEQYF
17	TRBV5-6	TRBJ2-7	CASSRRGILATGSEQYF
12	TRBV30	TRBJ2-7	CAWAPGTHEQYF
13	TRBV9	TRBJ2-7	CASSVASESEQYF
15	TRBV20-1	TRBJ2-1	CSASGGQSSYNEQFF
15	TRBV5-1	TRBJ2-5	CASSINPGIQETQYF
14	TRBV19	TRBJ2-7	CASSIGDRPYEQYF
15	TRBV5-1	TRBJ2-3	CASSPSGRRTDTQYF
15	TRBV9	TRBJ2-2	CASSVTLANTGELFF
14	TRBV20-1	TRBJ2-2	CSARALGNTGELFF
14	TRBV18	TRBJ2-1	CASSATDSYNEQFF
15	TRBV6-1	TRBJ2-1	CASSEGGALKHEQFF
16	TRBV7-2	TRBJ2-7	CASSLAAPGLAVEQYF
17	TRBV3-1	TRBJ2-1	CASSQQSGSLTYNEQFF
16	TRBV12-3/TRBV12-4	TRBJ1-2	CASSLGLDGVNYGYTF
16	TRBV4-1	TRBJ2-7	CASSPTGNRGGYEQYF
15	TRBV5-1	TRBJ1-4	CASSFQGHVNEKLFF
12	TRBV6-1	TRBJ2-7	CASRSSGTVAYF
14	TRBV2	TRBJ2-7	CASSELGIAYEQYF
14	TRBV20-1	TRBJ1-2	CSSNRDTNNYGYTF
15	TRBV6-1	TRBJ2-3	CASSEGQGDIDTQYF
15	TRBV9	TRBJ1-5	CASSVGLNSNQPQHF
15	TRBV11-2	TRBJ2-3	CASSFLGQGTDTQYF
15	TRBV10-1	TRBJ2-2	CASKADRGSTGELFF
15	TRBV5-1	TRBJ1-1	CASTTGYRGQYEAFF
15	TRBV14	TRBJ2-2	CASSHNRDYTGELFF
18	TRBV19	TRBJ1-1	CASTFPDRGPISNTEAFF
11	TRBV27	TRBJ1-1	CASSQQGEAFF
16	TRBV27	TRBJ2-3	CASSGAGERNTDTQYF
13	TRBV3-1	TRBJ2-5	CASSGPVQETQYF